This paragraph reports one T cell receptor (beta chain). Trimming shortened V by 2 bases and J by 12 bases, and 16 bases separated the two germline ends. This CDR3 is 13 amino acids long. CDR1 SGHAT and CDR2 FQNNGV come from the germline V gene. The assay was immunoSEQ multiplex PCR, and TCRdb's table has in-frame clones only and misses some. The sample shows fewer than 90,000 clones, about 93% of them seen only once. The data were obtained in a study of PD-1 blockade in classical Hodgkin lymphoma. Time point specified: newly diagnosed, previously untreated cHL patient sample. The receptor comes from a human donor with classical Hodgkin lymphoma. The sequenced material came from peripheral blood mononuclear cells (PBMCs). The chain carries TRBV11-2 and TRBJ1-1; maybe TRBD1 (5 bases). In DNA form, the CDR3 reads TGTGCCAGCAGCTTAAGTACGGGGGGGGAGACTTTCTTT. It yields the protein CASSLSTGGETFF.